Listed here are 11 T cell receptor beta chains from one sample, sequenced in a study of CD8 T cells in Susac syndrome. Random hexamers primed reverse transcription of about 0.5 to 1 ug RNA. TCRdb re-derived calls from the immunoSEQ multiplex PCR reads in MiXCR, one entry per CDR3 protein. Found here are around 20,000 distinct CDR3 sequences, approximately 96% of them singletons; the top ten hold more than 0.2%. Material for sequencing was CD8+ T cells from PBMCs. The source of these receptors is a human donor in good health.

The chain carries TRBV7-3 and TRBJ2-3; D ambiguous. CDR1 and CDR2 from the germline V gene are SGHTA and FQGTGA. Trimming removed 0 bases from V and 2 bases from J, with 9 bases in between. CDR3 length: 15 residues. The CDR3 nucleotides read TGTGCCAGCAGCTTAACATCCCGAACCACAGATACGCAGTATTTT. Translating it yields CASSLTSRTTDTQYF. Drawing the rest from reference TRBV7-3 and TRBJ2-3, the complete variable domain is GAGVSQTPSNKVTEKGKYVELRCDPISGHTALYWYRQSLGQGPEFLIYFQGTGAADDSGLPNDRFFAVRPEGSVSTLKIQRTERGDSAVYLCASSLTSRTTDTQYFGPGTRLTVL.

This sequence joins TRBV13 and TRBJ1-2; possibly TRBD1 for D (5 bases). The germline V gene encodes CDR1 PRHDT and CDR2 FYEKMQ (reference sequence). This CDR3 comprises 18 residues. V was pared by 0 bases and J by 0 bases, with 17 bases between. The CDR3 reads CASSLGLGATSSNYGYTF. For the CDR3, the DNA is TGTGCCAGCAGCTTAGGCCTAGGGGCGACTAGCTCTAACTATGGCTACACCTTC.

This clonotype was found once. This rearrangement joins TRBV14 to TRBJ1-3, with no clear D. Germline lookup yields CDR1 SGHDN and CDR2 FVKESK. The CDR3 loop spans 16 amino acids. V lost 6 bases to trimming and J lost 2 bases, with 17 bases between them. The CDR3 sequence is CASSLGPFRPGNTIYF. The CDR3 region has the DNA TGTGCCAGCAGTCTCGGCCCGTTCCGTCCTGGAAACACCATATATTTT. Filled out from reference TRBV14 and TRBJ1-3, the complete variable domain reads EAGVTQFPSHSVIEKGQTVTLRCDPISGHDNLYWYRRVMGKEIKFLLHFVKESKQDESGMPNNRFLAERTGGTYSTLKVQPAELEDSGVYFCASSLGPFRPGNTIYFGEGSWLTVV.

The chain joins TRBV11-2 to TRBJ1-1; no clear D gene. CDR3 length: 15 residues. V was trimmed by 5 bases and J by 1 base, leaving 14 bases between them. CDR1 SGHAT and CDR2 FQNNGV come from the germline V gene. The CDR3 spells CASSPFLGRNTEAFF. CDR3 bases: TGTGCCAGCAGCCCCTTTCTGGGGAGGAACACTGAAGCTTTCTTT. Variable domain in full (rest from reference TRBV11-2 and TRBJ1-1): EAGVAQSPRYKIIEKRQSVAFWCNPISGHATLYWYQQILGQGPKLLIQFQNNGVVDDSQLPKDRFSAERLKGVDSTLKIQPAKLEDSAVYLCASSPFLGRNTEAFFGQGTRLTVV.

The chain couples TRBV11-2 to TRBJ2-7; D unresolved. This CDR3 is 13 amino acids long. Trimming removed 1 base at V and 0 bases at J, with 4 bases between. Germline V lookup: CDR1 SGHAT, CDR2 FQNNGV. The CDR3, as DNA: TGTGCCAGCAGCTTAGCGTTCTCCTACGAGCAGTACTTC. Protein product: CASSLAFSYEQYF.

This rearrangement joins TRBV6-5 to TRBJ2-5, with D unresolved. Germline-derived CDR1 and CDR2 are MNHEY and SVGAGI. V gave up 2 bases and J gave up 4 bases, with 8 bases separating them. CDR3 length equals 13 residues. CDR3 in DNA: TGTGCCAGCAGTTACGTGGTTGGAGAGACCCAGTACTTC. Translating gives CASSYVVGETQYF.

The chain joins TRBV2 to TRBJ2-1; 13 bases align to TRBD2. J gave up 4 bases and V 5 bases, and 5 bases lay outside the gene matches. Germline V gene sequence: CDR1 SNHLY, CDR2 FYNNEI. The CDR3 extends over 16 amino acids. CDR3 nucleotides: TGTGCCAGCAGTTTTGGACTAGCGGGAGAGTACAATGAGCAGTTCTTC. Amino acid sequence: CASSFGLAGEYNEQFF. The whole variable domain, remainder taken from reference TRBV2 and TRBJ2-1, is EPEVTQTPSHQVTQMGQEVILRCVPISNHLYFYWYRQILGQKVEFLVSFYNNEISEKSEIFDDQFSVERPDGSNFTLKIRSTKLEDSAMYFCASSFGLAGEYNEQFFGPGTRLTVL.

The CDR3 here is CASSPTTETQYF. CDR3 nucleotides: TGTGCCAGCAGTCCAACAACGGAGACCCAGTACTTC. The chain uses TRBV28 and TRBJ2-5; D is uncertain. Germline V CDR1 and CDR2: MDHEN, SYDVKM. Trimming cost V 5 bases and J 5 bases, with 9 bases left between them. The CDR3 has 12 amino acids. The whole variable domain, filled in from reference TRBV28 and TRBJ2-5, reads DVKVTQSSRYLVKRTGEKVFLECVQDMDHENMFWYRQDPGLGLRLIYFSYDVKMKEKGDIPEGYSVSREKKERFSLILESASTNQTSMYLCASSPTTETQYFGPGTRLLVL.

The rearrangement joins TRBV15 to TRBJ2-1; possible D gene TRBD2, 8 bases. Germline values: CDR1 LNHNV, CDR2 YYDKDF (reference sequence). The CDR3 runs 17 residues. The ends were cut back, 0 bases at V and 4 bases at J, with 16 bases in the middle. The CDR3 reads CATSRDREGAEYNEQFF. In nucleotides, the CDR3 is TGTGCCACCAGCAGAGATCGGGAGGGGGCGGAATACAATGAGCAGTTCTTC.

V is TRBV3-1 and J is TRBJ2-2; D is perhaps TRBD1 or TRBD2 (5 bases each). Looked up from germline, CDR1 is LGHDT and CDR2 is YNNKEL (reference sequence). The CDR3 runs to 15 residues. The V and J ends lost 7 bases and 4 bases respectively, with 16 bases between them. This CDR3 reads CASIGARGGTGELFF. CDR3 coding DNA: TGTGCCAGCATAGGGGCGAGGGGTGGCACCGGGGAGCTGTTTTTT.

The chain links TRBV12-5 to TRBJ1-2; no clear D gene. V lost 4 bases to trimming and J lost 0 bases, with 12 bases between them. CDR1 and CDR2 from the germline V gene are LGHNT and FRNRAP. The CDR3 covers 15 residues. This CDR3 is CASGYPLGTNYGYTF. In DNA form, the CDR3 reads TGTGCTAGTGGTTACCCTTTAGGAACTAACTATGGCTACACCTTC.